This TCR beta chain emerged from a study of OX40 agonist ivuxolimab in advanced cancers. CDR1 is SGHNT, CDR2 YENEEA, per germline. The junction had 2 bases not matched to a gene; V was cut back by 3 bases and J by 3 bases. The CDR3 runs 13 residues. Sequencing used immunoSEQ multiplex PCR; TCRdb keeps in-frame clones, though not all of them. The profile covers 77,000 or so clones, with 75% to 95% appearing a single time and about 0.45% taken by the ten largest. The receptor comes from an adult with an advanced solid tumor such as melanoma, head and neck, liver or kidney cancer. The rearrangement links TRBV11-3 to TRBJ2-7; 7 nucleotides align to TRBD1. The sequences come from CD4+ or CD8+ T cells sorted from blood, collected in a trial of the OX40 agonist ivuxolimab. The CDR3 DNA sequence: TGTGCCAGCAGCTTCAGGGGGTTCTACGAGCAGTACTTC. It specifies CASSFRGFYEQYF.